This TCR beta chain originates from a study of cytomegalovirus exposure and HLA in healthy donors. About the research overall: For the roughly 400 genotyped donors, approximately 82% fell within the Caucasian-associated ancestry cluster. Study-wide findings and caveats: Analyzed later, most CMV-associated TCR beta chains appeared HLA-restricted. In a later analysis, a missense DCLRE1C variant was linked to TCR beta V- and J-gene trimming.

Details on this clone: The antigen is unknown.

The CDR3 has 15 amino acids. With V trimmed by 4 bases and J by 0 bases, 4 bases remained unmatched. The germline gives CDR1 MNHNS, CDR2 SASEGT. 60 Vbeta and 13 Jbeta primers were used in PCR. Profiled with immunoSEQ multiplex PCR; TCRdb holds only in-frame clones, not every one. Among about 130,000 clones listed, 80% were seen once. The source of this sequence is a male donor in good health and CMV-seronegative. Sequences were obtained from PBMCs. The chain recombines TRBV6-1 with TRBJ2-7; 9 bases match TRBD2. The CDR3 DNA is TGTGCCAGCAGTGTCCTACTAGCGGGCTCCTACGAGCAGTACTTC. Translated: CASSVLLAGSYEQYF.